Given below is one T cell receptor beta chain in context. Antigen unknown. Trimming cost V 2 bases and J 0 bases, with 5 bases left between them. The CDR3 spans 15 residues. Per the germline V gene, CDR1 is MNHEY and CDR2 is SVGAGI. These data belong to a study of OX40 agonist ivuxolimab in advanced cancers. Study context: Ivuxolimab was delivered to patients intravenously every 2 weeks at doses spanning 0.01 to 10 mg/kg. Study-wide results and limits: Clonal expansion was seen in CD4+ and CD8+ blood T cells by week 6 at 0.1 to 3.0 mg/kg.

TCRdb keeps only in-frame clones here, not all; method: immunoSEQ multiplex PCR. Of some 77,000 clones in the sample, around 90% were seen once. Patients who had autoimmune disease history or got systemic immunosuppression were left out. The J gene is TRBJ1-6, the V gene TRBV6-5; D unresolved. The material was CD4+ or CD8+ T cells sorted from blood, obtained in a trial of the OX40 agonist ivuxolimab. The TCR comes from an adult with an advanced solid tumor such as melanoma, head and neck, liver or kidney cancer. The CDR3 is CASSYENSYNSPLHF. In nucleotides, the CDR3 is TGTGCCAGCAGTTACGAGAACTCCTATAATTCACCCCTCCACTTT.